What follows are 23 T cell receptor beta chains derived from one specimen sequenced in a study of T-cell reconstitution after alpha-beta-depleted transplantation in children. As it was prepared, the TCRbeta library received unique molecular identifiers. MiXCR was run by TCRdb on the PCR reads, yielding one entry per CDR3 protein. The sample holds about 230,000 distinct CDR3 sequences; around 12% are singletons and the top ten take roughly 2.8%. The material was PBMCs from the stem cell graft donor, obtained from the stem cell graft. These receptors came from a human donor who donated a stem cell graft to a child with acute lymphoblastic leukemia.

This clonotype was observed many times. The chain joins TRBV12-3 or TRBV12-4 to TRBJ2-2, with 7 bases aligning to TRBD1. Trimming cost V 5 bases and J 1 base; bases outside gene matches: 10. This CDR3 spans 17 amino acids. The CDR3 is CASSDTTDRLNTGELFF. CDR3 nucleotide sequence: TGTGCCAGCAGTGATACTACGGACAGGTTGAACACCGGGGAGCTGTTTTTT.

The table lists this clonotype with many counts. The DNA for the CDR3 is TGTGCCAGCAGCCAGACGGGAGTTCGGGGGGAGACCCAGTACTTC. This gives the protein CASSQTGVRGETQYF. The chain couples TRBV3-1 to TRBJ2-5; tentative D call: TRBD2 (6 bases). This CDR3 comprises 15 residues. Germline loops: CDR1 LGHDT, CDR2 YNNKEL (reference sequence). V lost 3 bases, J lost 5 bases, and 16 bases lay in between.

A single count supports this clonotype. This may stem from a read error, because a much larger clone lies one nucleotide away. The V and J genes are TRBV27 and TRBJ1-1; 8 nucleotides align to TRBD1. CDR1 MNHEY and CDR2 SMNVEV come from the germline V gene (reference sequence). The CDR3 runs 16 residues. The J segment lost 2 bases and the V segment lost 3 bases, leaving 8 bases of the junction unmatched. The CDR3: CASSFGVGTGNTEAFF. The CDR3 coding sequence is TGTGCCAGCAGTTTTGGGGTGGGGACAGGAAACACTGAAGCTTTCTTT.

This clonotype was detected only a few times. CDR3 region: CAISGTVGAGYNEQFF. CDR3 nucleotides: TGTGCCATCAGTGGGACGGTGGGGGCCGGCTACAATGAGCAGTTCTTC. This chain connects TRBV10-3 to TRBJ2-1; D is perhaps TRBD1 (6 bases). This CDR3 contains 16 residues. The V end lost 4 bases, the J end lost 3 bases, and 16 bases lay between the germline ends. Per the germline V gene, CDR1 is ENHRY and CDR2 is SYGVKD.

This clonotype was observed at least ten times. CDR3 sequence reads: CSATRQGERETQYF. The CDR3 DNA reads TGCAGTGCCACCCGTCAGGGCGAAAGGGAGACCCAGTACTTC. The V call is TRBV20-1, the J call TRBJ2-5, with D possibly being TRBD1 (5 bases). V gave up 6 bases and J gave up 5 bases, with 19 bases separating them. Germline-derived CDR1 and CDR2 are DFQATT and SNEGSKA (reference sequence). The CDR3 runs 14 residues.

This clonotype turned up a few times. This rearrangement joins TRBV4-3 to TRBJ1-5; 7 positions agree with TRBD1. From germline, CDR1 is LGHNA and CDR2 YSLEER. J lost 4 bases, V lost 4 bases, and 4 bases had no gene match. The CDR3 totals 14 residues. CDR3 sequence (DNA): TGCGCCAGCAGCCCGGGACAGTGGAATCAGCCCCAGCATTTT. Translating it yields CASSPGQWNQPQHF.

Many counts were recorded for this clonotype. This chain uses TRBV5-6 with TRBJ2-7; D ambiguous. The germline gives CDR1 SGHDT, CDR2 YYEEEE. This CDR3 contains 16 residues. V shed 1 base and J shed 0 bases, with 14 bases lying between them. Written as DNA, the CDR3 is TGTGCCAGCAGCTTGCTTGATCCGGCTCGCTCCTACGAGCAGTACTTC. It encodes CASSLLDPARSYEQYF.

This clonotype turned up a few times. The chain combines TRBV12-3 or TRBV12-4 with TRBJ2-2; D is ambiguous. Trimming took off 3 bases at V and 0 bases at J, with 8 bases between the two ends. The CDR3 loop spans 15 amino acids. CDR3 sequence reads: CASSFQFANTGELFF. As DNA, the CDR3 is TGTGCCAGCAGTTTCCAGTTCGCGAACACCGGGGAGCTGTTTTTT.

This clonotype occurred many times. The chain has TRBV25-1 and TRBJ2-1; a possible D gene is TRBD1 (6 bases). This CDR3 region has 12 residues. Germline CDR1 is MGHDK and CDR2 is SYGVNS. Trimming shortened V by 5 bases and J by 8 bases, and 10 bases separated the two germline ends. The CDR3 is CASSLQGYEQFF. The CDR3 DNA sequence: TGTGCCAGCAGTCTGCAGGGGTATGAGCAGTTCTTC.

This clonotype was detected many times. The chain carries TRBV20-1 and TRBJ1-2, with D possibly TRBD1 on 5 matching bases. Trimming took 5 bases from V and 8 from J, leaving 15 bases between them. This CDR3 comprises 12 residues. From germline, CDR1 is DFQATT and CDR2 SNEGSKA (reference sequence). DNA of the CDR3: TGCAGTGCTGGCTCAGGGTACAACGGCTACACCTTC. Encoded protein: CSAGSGYNGYTF.

This clonotype was seen repeatedly, ten times or more. The chain combines TRBV5-1 with TRBJ1-2, with no clear D. Germline lookup yields CDR1 SGHRS and CDR2 YFSETQ. With 2 bases removed from V and 4 bases from J, the gap between germline ends came to 12 bases. The CDR3 length is 14 residues. Here the CDR3 DNA reads TGCGCCAGCAGCTTTGGCGGGAAACTCTATGGCTACACCTTC. Translated: CASSFGGKLYGYTF.

This clonotype was seen repeatedly, ten times or more. The rearrangement links TRBV28 to TRBJ1-5, with 7 nucleotides matching TRBD1. Germline CDR1 and CDR2: MDHEN and SYDVKM. The J segment lost 0 bases and the V segment lost 3 bases, leaving 2 bases of the junction unmatched. The CDR3 has 15 residues. This chain's CDR3 is CASSLTGYSNQPQHF. For the CDR3, the DNA is TGTGCCAGCAGTTTGACAGGGTATAGCAATCAGCCCCAGCATTTT. Combining the CDR3 with reference TRBV28 and TRBJ1-5 gives the whole variable domain DVKVTQSSRYLVKRTGEKVFLECVQDMDHENMFWYRQDPGLGLRLIYFSYDVKMKEKGDIPEGYSVSREKKERFSLILESASTNQTSMYLCASSLTGYSNQPQHFGDGTRLSIL.

The J gene is TRBJ2-3, the V gene TRBV7-2; 12 bases fit TRBD2. This CDR3 is 16 amino acids long. Germline CDR1 and CDR2: SGHTA and FQGNSA. The junction had 6 bases not matched to a gene; V was cut back by 5 bases and J by 3 bases. DNA for the CDR3: TGTGCCAGCAGCCGGACTAGCGGGAAAGGGACAGATACGCAGTATTTT. Protein: CASSRTSGKGTDTQYF.

This chain links TRBV10-3 with TRBJ1-5; D possibly corresponds to TRBD1 (5 bases). The CDR3 is 15 residues long. With 11 bases removed from V and 0 bases from J, the gap between germline ends came to 17 bases. Looked up from germline, CDR1 is ENHRY and CDR2 is SYGVKD. The CDR3 nucleotides are TGTGCCGCGCGATCAGGGTTGAATAGCAATCAGCCCCAGCATTTT. It codes for CAARSGLNSNQPQHF.

The rearrangement links TRBV4-3 to TRBJ2-3, with TRBD2 as a possible D gene (6 bases). The ends were cut back, 0 bases at V and 4 bases at J, with 11 bases in the middle. The CDR3 loop spans 15 amino acids. CDR1 and CDR2 (germline): LGHNA, YSLEER. For the CDR3, the DNA is TGCGCCAGCAGCCAAGATTTCGGAGGGTCAGATACGCAGTATTTT. This codes for CASSQDFGGSDTQYF.

This clonotype has at least ten counts. The chain recombines TRBV10-3 with TRBJ2-7; TRBD1 matches at 7 bases. This CDR3 comprises 13 residues. V lost 9 bases, J lost 4 bases, and 9 bases stayed unmatched. CDR1 ENHRY and CDR2 SYGVKD come from the germline V gene. For the CDR3, the DNA is TGTGCCATGGCCGGGACAGACCTATACGAGCAGTACTTC. This encodes CAMAGTDLYEQYF.

This clonotype was detected only once. This may be a read error: a much more frequent sequence differs by one nucleotide. The chain carries TRBV29-1 and TRBJ2-7; 7 nucleotides match TRBD1. V lost 2 bases and J lost 5; bases outside the gene matches: 9. Germline CDR1 reads SQVTM; CDR2 reads ANQGSEA. The CDR3 is 14 amino acids. The CDR3: CSVESGTVGHEQYF. CDR3 coding DNA: TGCAGCGTTGAATCAGGGACAGTTGGGCACGAGCAGTACTTC.

As for this clonotype: A much more abundant neighbour one base away suggests this may be a read error. The rearrangement links TRBV7-9 to TRBJ2-1; D gene unclear. Germline V gene lookup returns CDR1 SEHNR and CDR2 FQNEAQ (reference sequence). Trimming shortened V by 6 bases and J by 1 base, and 16 bases separated the two germline ends. The CDR3 has 16 amino acids. CDR3 in amino acids: CASRKVTDKSYNEQFF. The CDR3, as DNA: TGTGCCAGCAGAAAAGTGACCGATAAATCCTACAATGAGCAGTTCTTC.

The CDR3 DNA follows: TGCAGTGCTAGAGACCCCTCGGAGCAGTACTTC. This translates into CSARDPSEQYF. The genes are TRBV20-1 and TRBJ2-7; D remains ambiguous. CDR1 is DFQATT and CDR2 is SNEGSKA in the germline V gene (reference sequence). Trimming took off 0 bases at V and 7 bases at J, with 7 bases between the two ends. The CDR3 length is 11 residues.

In this sample, this clonotype turned up many times. The chain couples TRBV15 to TRBJ2-7, with D perhaps TRBD2 (6 bases). Trimming left V 0 bases short and J 5 bases short, with 17 bases between. The germline gives CDR1 LNHNV, CDR2 YYDKDF (reference sequence). This CDR3 spans 16 amino acids. For the CDR3, the DNA is TGTGCCACCAGCAGAGACACCATGGGGGGTAACCACGAGCAGTACTTC. It encodes CATSRDTMGGNHEQYF.

This clonotype appeared many times. The chain carries TRBV7-9 and TRBJ2-7, with 7 bases lining up with TRBD1. The CDR3 is made up of 14 amino acids. Germline V gives CDR1 SEHNR, CDR2 FQNEAQ (reference sequence). Germline trimming cut 4 bases from V and 4 bases from J; bases unmatched to any gene: 7. CDR3 in amino acids: CASSSGQEKYEQYF. The CDR3 bases are TGTGCCAGCAGCTCAGGACAGGAGAAATACGAGCAGTACTTC.

This clonotype was observed at least ten times. This chain connects TRBV20-1 to TRBJ2-1; 11 bases align to TRBD2. Germline lookup yields CDR1 DFQATT and CDR2 SNEGSKA (reference sequence). CDR3 length: 14 amino acids. Trimming at V came to 6 bases and at J to 0 bases, leaving 1 base not matched to a gene. The CDR3 region is CSATSGSSYNEQFF. CDR3 DNA sequence: TGCAGTGCAACTAGCGGGAGCTCCTACAATGAGCAGTTCTTC.

This clonotype was found a few times. The chain joins TRBV4-2 to TRBJ2-7; D gene unclear. Deletions cut 0 bases from V and 0 bases from J, with 9 bases between. The length of the CDR3 is 15 residues. The germline V gene has CDR1 LGHNA and CDR2 YNFKEQ. CDR3 nucleotides: TGTGCCAGCAGCCAAGAGCAGGTACCCTCCTACGAGCAGTACTTC. It codes for CASSQEQVPSYEQYF.